Below, 3 T cell receptor beta chains from the same sample are listed, as sequenced in a study of beta chain features in type 1 diabetes. All of the isolated RNA was reverse transcribed, so expressed TCRB transcripts were sequenced. Clones were read by immunoSEQ multiplex PCR, and TCRdb kept only the in-frame ones, dropping some. The table records around 300,000 clones, about 15% of them present only once. Sequences were obtained from central memory CD4+ T cells from blood. The origin of the receptors is a man aged 25-45 years in good health.

The V call is TRBV6-1, the J call TRBJ1-2; 7 bases match TRBD1. J lost 5 bases, V lost 0 bases, and 6 bases had no gene match. This CDR3 has 15 residues. Germline CDR1 MNHNS, CDR2 SASEGT. For the CDR3, the DNA is TGTGCCAGCAGTGAAGCCTTCTCGACAGGGTATGGCTACACCTTC. It encodes CASSEAFSTGYGYTF.

This clone was detected only a few times. The CDR3, as DNA: TGTGCCAGCAGCTTAAATCAGGATACGCAGTATTTT. Residues: CASSLNQDTQYF. The chain couples TRBV7-9 to TRBJ2-3; D is unresolved. The CDR3 extends over 12 amino acids. The V gene's germline CDR1 is SEHNR and CDR2 FQNEAQ (reference sequence). V shed 2 bases and J shed 6 bases, with 6 bases lying between them. The full variable domain, its missing parts supplied by reference TRBV7-9 and TRBJ2-3, is DTGVSQNPRHKITKRGQNVTFRCDPISEHNRLYWYRQTLGQGPEFLTYFQNEAQLEKSRLLSDRFSAERPKGSFSTLEIQRTEQGDSAMYLCASSLNQDTQYFGPGTRLTVL.

This clone was seen only a few times. At one boundary the junction diverges from the germline segment, which might be a read error. This chain joins TRBV7-7 and TRBJ2-1; D might be TRBD2 (6 bases). The germline gives CDR1 SSHAT, CDR2 FNYEAQ (reference sequence). This CDR3 is 16 amino acids long. This chain's CDR3 is CASTQDYGVDYNEQFF. Here the CDR3 DNA reads TGTGCTAGCACCCAGGACTATGGAGTAGATTACAATGAGCAGTTCTTC.